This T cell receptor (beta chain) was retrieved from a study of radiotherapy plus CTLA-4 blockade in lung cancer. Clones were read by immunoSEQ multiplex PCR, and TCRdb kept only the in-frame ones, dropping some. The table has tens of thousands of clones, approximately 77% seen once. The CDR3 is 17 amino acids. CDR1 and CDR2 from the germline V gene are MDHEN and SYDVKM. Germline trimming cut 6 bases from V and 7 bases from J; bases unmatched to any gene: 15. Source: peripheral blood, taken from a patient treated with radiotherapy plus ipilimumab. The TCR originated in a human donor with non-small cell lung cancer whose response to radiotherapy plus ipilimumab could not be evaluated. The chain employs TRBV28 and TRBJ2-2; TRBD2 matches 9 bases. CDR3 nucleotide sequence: TGTGCCAGCAGCCTCTTGATTAGCGGGAGAAGGATCGGGGAGCTGTTTTTT. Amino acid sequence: CASSLLISGRRIGELFF.